This record covers a single TCR beta chain. Clones were read by immunoSEQ multiplex PCR, and TCRdb kept only the in-frame ones, dropping some. The sample has 2 million to 3 million clones, 93% seen once. Between the trimmed V and J ends, which lost 0 bases and 3 bases, there was a span of 15 bases. CDR3 length: 17 amino acids. Germline CDR1 is SGHNT and CDR2 is YYREEE (reference sequence). The sample comes from a study of shared clonotypes between healthy human individuals. Material for sequencing was naive CD4+ T cells from PBMCs. Subset denoted: CD45RA+ positively selected. V is TRBV5-4 and J is TRBJ2-2, with a tentative D call TRBD2 (6 bases). This sequence originates from a young man in good health. Some clones in this sample may be carry-over from other donors' samples. CDR3 DNA: TGTGCCAGCAGCTTGGCGGGAAGGGGCGGGGACACCGGGGAGCTGTTTTTT. Residues: CASSLAGRGGDTGELFF.